These T cell receptor beta chains were read from a single sample in a study of cytomegalovirus exposure and HLA in healthy donors. Data came from immunoSEQ multiplex PCR; TCRdb stores just in-frame clones and leaves some out. The table lists roughly 110,000 clones, approximately 58% of them singletons. Sequencing was carried out using PBMCs. The receptors were sampled from a woman in her thirties in good health and CMV-seronegative. The CDR3 runs from the conserved cysteine through the conserved F or W. The D gene is left open where the match is weak. Size is stated for part of the rows, as once, few or many counts, or as a class when the clone is expanded.

v_call	j_call	clone_size	d_call	cdr3_aa	cdr3_nt
TRBV7-2	TRBJ2-3	-	TRBD2	CASSRSGITDTQYF	TGTGCCAGCAGCCGTAGCGGGATTACAGATACGCAGTATTTT
TRBV11-3	TRBJ2-1	-	TRBD2	CASSLGWRERQNNEQFF	TGTGCCAGCAGCTTAGGGTGGCGGGAGAGGCAAAACAATGAGCAGTTCTTC
TRBV5-8	TRBJ2-5	-	TRBD2	CASSLGLAGEETQYF	TGTGCCAGCAGCTTGGGACTAGCGGGAGAGGAGACCCAGTACTTC
TRBV2	TRBJ2-7	once	TRBD2	CASSTTGTSVYEQYF	TGTGCCAGCAGTACCACCGGGACTAGCGTATACGAGCAGTACTTC
TRBV4-1	TRBJ1-2	-	TRBD1	CASSQDSRQGLGYGYTF	TGCGCCAGCAGCCAAGATTCGCGACAGGGACTTGGCTATGGCTACACCTTC
TRBV29-1	TRBJ2-3	-	TRBD2	CSVGSSGTVTDTQYF	TGCAGCGTTGGGAGTAGCGGGACCGTCACAGATACGCAGTATTTT
TRBV6-5	TRBJ1-1	-	TRBD1	CASSYSDRGDTEAFF	TGTGCCAGCAGTTACTCAGACAGGGGGGACACTGAAGCTTTCTTT
TRBV5-1	TRBJ2-7	-	TRBD1	CASSSQGAPYEQYF	TGCGCCAGCAGCTCCCAGGGGGCCCCCTACGAGCAGTACTTC
TRBV19	TRBJ2-1	-	-	CASSIGFRGPENEQFF	TGTGCCAGTAGTATAGGGTTCAGGGGTCCTGAGAATGAGCAGTTCTTC
TRBV7-3	TRBJ2-1	-	-	CASSLSGATNNEQFF	TGTGCCAGCAGCTTAAGCGGAGCGACCAACAATGAGCAGTTCTTC
TRBV28	TRBJ2-5	-	TRBD2	CASSRTTSGVSGQYF	TGTGCCAGCAGTCGGACGACTAGCGGGGTGTCAGGGCAGTACTTC
TRBV5-1	TRBJ2-1	-	TRBD1	CASRQGYNEQFF	TGCGCCAGCCGACAGGGGTACAATGAGCAGTTCTTC
TRBV19	TRBJ2-1	-	TRBD2	CASERTRAGSMGNEQFF	TGTGCCAGCGAGCGGACAAGAGCGGGAAGTATGGGGAATGAGCAGTTCTTC
TRBV28	TRBJ2-2	-	TRBD1	CASGGAIGQGRTGELFF	TGTGCCAGCGGCGGGGCAATTGGACAGGGAAGAACCGGGGAGCTGTTTTTT
TRBV6-5	TRBJ2-5	-	TRBD2	CASTGLGVRQETQYF	TGTGCCAGCACGGGACTAGGGGTTCGTCAAGAGACCCAGTACTTC
TRBV18	TRBJ2-7	-	-	CASSPVGDEQYF	TGTGCCAGCTCACCGGTAGGGGACGAGCAGTACTTC
TRBV27	TRBJ2-1	-	TRBD2	CASSLSSGETYNEQFF	TGTGCCAGCAGTTTATCTAGCGGGGAGACTTACAATGAGCAGTTCTTC
TRBV2	TRBJ1-5	-	TRBD1	CASSKRHSTGGLQPQHF	TGTGCCAGCAGTAAACGACATTCGACAGGGGGCTTACAGCCCCAGCATTTT
TRBV5-4	TRBJ2-7	many	TRBD1	CASSSTGGNYYEQYF	TGTGCCAGCAGCTCCACAGGGGGCAACTACTACGAGCAGTACTTC
TRBV18	TRBJ2-3	-	TRBD1	CASSRQGDTQYF	TGTGCCAGCTCACGACAGGGGGATACGCAGTATTTT
TRBV4-2	TRBJ2-7	-	TRBD1	CASSQGTGGSYEQYF	TGTGCCAGCAGCCAAGGAACAGGGGGGTCCTACGAGCAGTACTTC
TRBV27	TRBJ2-3	-	TRBD2	CASRRTSGPSTDTQYF	TGTGCCAGCAGACGGACTAGCGGCCCTAGCACAGATACGCAGTATTTT
TRBV7-9	TRBJ2-1	-	-	CASSRVVSSSYNEQFF	TGTGCCAGCAGCAGAGTGGTCTCGAGCTCCTACAATGAGCAGTTCTTC
TRBV19	TRBJ2-5	few	TRBD1	CASSPRGTGKETQYF	TGTGCCAGTAGCCCACGGGGGACAGGGAAAGAGACCCAGTACTTC
TRBV2	TRBJ1-2	few	-	CASSKMGEANYGYTF	TGTGCCAGCTCCAAGATGGGGGAGGCTAACTATGGCTACACCTTC
TRBV7-7	TRBJ1-3	-	TRBD1	CASSRGQGVGNTIYF	TGTGCTAGCAGCCGAGGACAGGGGGTTGGAAACACCATATATTTT
TRBV6-6	TRBJ2-1	-	-	CASSNNLIPAYNEQFF	TGTGCCAGCAGTAACAACCTTATCCCCGCCTACAATGAGCAGTTCTTC
TRBV7-2	TRBJ2-5	once	TRBD2	CASSSTWLAGVYF	TGTGCCAGCAGCTCTACGTGGCTAGCGGGAGTTTACTTC
TRBV28	TRBJ2-7	-	-	CASSTAGRYEQYF	TGTGCCAGCAGTACCGCAGGGCGCTACGAGCAGTACTTC
TRBV28	TRBJ2-7	-	TRBD1	CASIRQGAYEQYF	TGTGCCAGCATAAGACAGGGAGCCTACGAGCAGTACTTC
TRBV7-2	TRBJ2-1	-	TRBD1	CASSLFSTGQNNEQFF	TGTGCCAGCAGCTTATTTTCGACGGGACAGAACAATGAGCAGTTCTTC
TRBV5-5	TRBJ1-2	-	-	CASSLGVYGYTF	TGTGCCAGCAGCTTGGGAGTCTATGGCTACACCTTC
TRBV6-5	TRBJ2-7	-	-	CASSSQGSYEQYF	TGTGCCAGCAGTTCCCAGGGAAGCTACGAGCAGTACTTC
TRBV13	TRBJ2-6	-	-	CASSLGPDSPLGANVLTF	TGTGCCAGCAGCTTAGGCCCGGACAGCCCCCTCGGGGCCAACGTCCTGACTTTC
TRBV7-3	TRBJ2-1	-	TRBD2	CASSRLAGGPSHNEQFF	TGTGCCAGCAGTCGACTAGCGGGAGGGCCATCACACAATGAGCAGTTCTTC
TRBV5-1	TRBJ2-4	few	-	CASSSGSGPQNIQYF	TGCGCCAGCAGCTCCGGTAGTGGGCCCCAAAACATTCAGTACTTC